This T cell receptor (beta chain) was found in a study of T cells in Graves' hyperthyroidism and ophthalmopathy. Study information: Before treatment of any kind, peripheral blood was taken at initial diagnosis.

The investigators amplified TCR beta CDR3 regions from RNA transcripts. A set of HTBI primers served as the primers for a first-round RT-PCR of the TCR CDR3. Each CDR3 protein is one row after TCRdb ran MiXCR on the multiplex PCR reads. Of around 600,000 distinct CDR3 sequences in the sample, about 14% were seen once. Findings of the study overall: Stable hyperthyroidism was separated from ophthalmopathy by a model based on 13 V-J features. Most thyroid clonotypes with frequency above 0.001 were detected in blood.

Trimming cost V 3 bases and J 5 bases; bases outside gene matches: 8. Germline values: CDR1 MGHDK, CDR2 SYGVNS. The CDR3 contains 15 residues. Each diagnosis was grounded in clinical symptoms, serum thyroxine and TRAb, thyroid ultrasound, and orbital computed tomography. With respect to this clonotype: No antigen is known for it.

The V and J genes are TRBV25-1 and TRBJ2-7, with TRBD2 matching 9 bases. This receptor was identified in a woman under 30 with Graves' ophthalmopathy. Sequencing input: blood. The CDR3 protein is CASSDYSGSYNEQYF. CDR3 DNA: TGTGCCAGCAGTGATTATAGCGGGAGTTACAACGAGCAGTACTTC.